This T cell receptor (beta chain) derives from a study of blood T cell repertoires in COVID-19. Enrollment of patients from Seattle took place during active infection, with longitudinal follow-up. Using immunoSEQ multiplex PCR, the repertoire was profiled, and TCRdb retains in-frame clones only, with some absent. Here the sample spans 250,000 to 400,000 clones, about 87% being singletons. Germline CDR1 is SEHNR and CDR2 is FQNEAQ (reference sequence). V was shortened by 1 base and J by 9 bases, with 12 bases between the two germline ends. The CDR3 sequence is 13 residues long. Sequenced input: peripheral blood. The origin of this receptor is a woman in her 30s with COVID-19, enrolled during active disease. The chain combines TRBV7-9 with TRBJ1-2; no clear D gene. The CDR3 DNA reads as TGTGCCAGCAGCTTAGTCAATATAGAACGCTACACCTTC. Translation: CASSLVNIERYTF.